A single sample gave rise to the 16 T cell receptor beta chains below, sequenced in a study of T cells in women clearing cervical HPV infection. Only in-frame clones appear in the TCRdb table, and some are missing; sequencing was by immunoSEQ multiplex PCR. With fewer than 35,000 clones in the sample, the ten largest clones hold more than 4%. The material sequenced was blood buffy coat. The receptors were sampled from a woman between 18 and 70 years old with a cervical HPV16 infection that either progressed to CIN3+ or cleared (not recorded which).

Details on this clone: The CDR3 goes on 3 residues after the read ends, and that part is filled in from the germline J gene. The gene calls are TRBV6-2 or TRBV6-3 and TRBJ1-3; 7 nucleotides match TRBD1. Germline V lookup: CDR1 MNHEY, CDR2 SVGEGT. V was pared by 6 bases and J by 0 bases, with 5 bases of the junction left unmatched. The CDR3 runs 15 residues. Incomplete CDR3 DNA: TGTGCCAGCAGCCTCGGGACAGTCTCTGGAAACACC. Translating it yields CASSLGTVSGNT. The full-length CDR3 reads as CASSLGTVSGNTIYF.

Details on this clone: The observed sequence ends 3 residues before the CDR3 terminus, with the missing tail filled in from the germline J gene. This sequence joins TRBV29-1 and TRBJ2-6; D possibly corresponds to TRBD2 (6 bases). This CDR3 has 13 amino acids. The V end was cut by 5 bases, the J end by 6 bases, with 11 bases between. Germline-derived CDR1 and CDR2 are SQVTM and ANQGSEA. CDR3 residues: CSVFGGLANVLTF. CDR3 DNA, as far as it was read: TGCAGCGTTTTTGGGGGGTTGGCCAACGTC.

Regarding this clone: The read ends 3 residues early relative to the CDR3; the germline J gene fills the gap. J is TRBJ1-2 and V is TRBV2; tentative D call: TRBD1 (5 bases). CDR3 length: 16 amino acids. Germline loops: CDR1 SNHLY, CDR2 FYNNEI. The sequenced part of the CDR3 DNA is TGTGCCAGCAGTGAAGAAGGGGTTGGGGCAGGGTTGGGC. It specifies CASSEEGVGAGLG. The entire CDR3 protein reads CASSEEGVGAGLGYTF.

For this clone: The read gets to within 3 residues of the CDR3 end, and the germline J gene fills in the rest. The V and J genes are TRBV7-9 and TRBJ2-5; D is possibly TRBD1 (6 bases). The CDR3 is 14 residues long. Germline loops: CDR1 SEHNR, CDR2 FQNEAQ (reference sequence). The V and J ends lost 5 bases and 1 base respectively, with 11 bases between them. Partial CDR3 DNA: TGTGCCAGCAGCCCCCAGGGGCTCCAAGAGACC. Translation: CASSPQGLQET. From start to end, the CDR3 is CASSPQGLQETQYF.

As regards this clone: Sequencing ends 3 residues short of the CDR3 end; the germline J gene provides the rest. The genes are TRBV7-6 and TRBJ1-3; D might be TRBD1 (6 bases). V shed 1 base and J shed 3 bases, with 10 bases lying between them. The germline V gene has CDR1 SGHVS and CDR2 FNYEAQ. The CDR3 is 15 residues long. The DNA read from the CDR3 is TGTGCCAGCAGCTTAGTAATAGGGGGTGGAAACACC. This sequence encodes CASSLVIGGGNT. The whole CDR3 sequence is CASSLVIGGGNTIYF.

This clone registers medium-sized by frequency. The read comes to an end 3 residues before the CDR3 does, leaving the germline J gene to fill in the end. This chain connects TRBV7-9 to TRBJ2-4, with TRBD2 identical over 8 bases. V shed 5 bases, J shed 6 bases, and the junction held 6 bases outside the gene matches. Germline values: CDR1 SEHNR, CDR2 FQNEAQ (reference sequence). The CDR3 has 14 residues. The CDR3 DNA, read in part, is TGTGCCAGCAGCCGAGCGGGAGATCGAAACATT. It is translated as CASSRAGDRNI. The whole CDR3 sequence reads CASSRAGDRNIQYF.

Worth noting for this clone: The read terminates 3 residues before the CDR3 end, so the remaining end is supplied by the germline J gene. The rearrangement joins TRBV20-1 to TRBJ2-5; the D gene is possibly TRBD2 (6 bases). The germline CDR1 and CDR2 sequences are DFQATT and SNEGSKA (reference sequence). The V and J ends lost 5 bases and 5 bases respectively, with 18 bases between them. The CDR3 is 14 residues long. The sequenced part of the CDR3 DNA is TGCAGTGCTGGGCAGTCGGGGGACTCCGAGACC. Translation: CSAGQSGDSET. The entire CDR3 is CSAGQSGDSETQYF.

Points on this clone: The missing CDR3 end, 3 residues past where the read stops, is filled in from the germline J gene. The chain joins TRBV4-2 to TRBJ2-7; D is perhaps TRBD1 (5 bases). Per germline, CDR1 LGHNA and CDR2 YNFKEQ. The germline V and J ends were trimmed by 0 bases and 4 bases, with 13 bases remaining between them. The CDR3 sequence is 15 residues long. The CDR3 loop reads CASSQEGQGSYEQYF. Partial CDR3 DNA: TGTGCCAGCAGCCAAGAGGGGCAGGGTTCTTACGAG.

Comments on this clone: The read terminates 3 residues before the CDR3 end, so the remaining end is supplied by the germline J gene. The chain carries TRBV14 and TRBJ2-3, with D possibly matching TRBD1 (6 bases). The CDR3 runs 15 residues. Germline-derived CDR1 and CDR2 are SGHDN and FVKESK. The V end lost 0 bases, the J end lost 3 bases, and 10 bases lay between the germline ends. The sequenced part of the CDR3 DNA is TGTGCCAGCAGCCAAGAACAGGGAAGGACAGATACG. This sequence encodes CASSQEQGRTDT. The entire CDR3 sequence reads CASSQEQGRTDTQYF.

As to this clone: The CDR3 end lies 3 residues beyond the end of the read and is filled in from the germline J gene. This chain uses TRBV7-9 with TRBJ1-2; D ambiguous. Germline CDR1 SEHNR, CDR2 FQNEAQ (reference sequence). There are 15 residues in the CDR3. V was clipped by 5 bases and J by 4 bases, with 17 bases between them. CDR3 loop: CASSRLPMDFYGYTF. The sequenced CDR3 bases are TGTGCCAGCAGCCGTCTCCCCATGGACTTCTATGGC.

The sequenced CDR3 bases are TGTGCCAGCACGGGGGGGGGTTACAATGAG. Its protein is CASTGGGYNE. The whole CDR3 sequence reads CASTGGGYNEQFF. The rearrangement joins TRBV7-2 to TRBJ2-1; TRBD2 matches at 8 bases. The CDR3 goes on 3 residues after the read ends, and that part is filled in from the germline J gene. The CDR3 is 13 residues long. V dropped 7 bases and J dropped 4; count of bases not matched to a gene: 3. The germline V gene has CDR1 SGHTA and CDR2 FQGNSA.

On this clone: An end of the junction differs from the germline gene, which may be a read error. With the read ending 3 residues before the CDR3 end, the germline J gene is used to fill in that end. This chain connects TRBV7-1 to TRBJ2-5, with 11 bases aligning to TRBD2. TRBV7-1 counts as an open reading frame of uncertain function. The CDR3 totals 20 residues. Partial CDR3 DNA: TGTGCCAGCAGATCAGTCAGACACCCCTCTAGCGGGGGGTCCGGGGAGACC. Protein sequence: CASRSVRHPSSGGSGET. The complete CDR3 protein is CASRSVRHPSSGGSGETQYF.

A word on this clone: Sequencing ends 3 residues short of the CDR3 end; the germline J gene provides the rest. J is TRBJ2-6 and V is TRBV14; tentatively, D is TRBD1 (5 bases). The germline V gene encodes CDR1 SGHDN and CDR2 FVKESK. The CDR3 length is 15 residues. Trimming removed 3 bases at V and 2 bases at J, with 8 bases between. CDR3 bases read: TGTGCCAGCAGCCATTTAGGGGCTGGGGCCAACGTC. Protein product: CASSHLGAGANV. The full CDR3 reads CASSHLGAGANVLTF.

Concerning this clone: The read halts 3 residues ahead of the CDR3 end, with the missing end drawn from the germline J gene. The rearrangement uses TRBV30 and TRBJ1-5; TRBD1 matches at 11 bases. Unmatched junction bases numbered 0, after V lost 0 bases and J lost 5 bases. The CDR3 consists of 14 residues. Per germline, CDR1 GTSNPN and CDR2 SVGIG (reference sequence). CDR3 DNA (partial): TGTGCCTGGAGTGTGGGACAGGGGGATCAGCCC. Translated: CAWSVGQGDQP. The CDR3, in full, reads CAWSVGQGDQPQHF.

In regard to this clone: The read ends 3 residues before the CDR3 terminus; that terminus is restored from the germline J gene. V gene TRBV7-9 combines with J gene TRBJ2-1, with 8 bases aligning to TRBD2. Losses at the gene ends were 4 bases for V and 7 bases for J; bases not matched to a gene: 9. Per germline, CDR1 SEHNR and CDR2 FQNEAQ (reference sequence). This CDR3 comprises 15 residues. The CDR3 bases that were read are TGTGCCAGCAGCTCGCGCGGGGGGCGCTTAAATGAG. The encoded protein is CASSSRGGRLNE. The complete CDR3 protein is CASSSRGGRLNEQFF.

Comments on this clone: The CDR3 end falls 3 residues outside the read, so it is completed with the germline J gene. The chain employs TRBV6-2 or TRBV6-3 and TRBJ2-7, with 8 bases lining up with TRBD2. CDR3 size: 14 residues. The trim removed 7 bases at V and 5 bases at J, leaving 10 bases unmatched. CDR1 and CDR2 from the germline V gene are MNHEY and SVGEGT. The CDR3 DNA, read in part, is TGTGCCAGCACCCCCCTACTCGGGGGGGACGAG. Its translation: CASTPLLGGDE. From start to end, the CDR3 is CASTPLLGGDEQYF.